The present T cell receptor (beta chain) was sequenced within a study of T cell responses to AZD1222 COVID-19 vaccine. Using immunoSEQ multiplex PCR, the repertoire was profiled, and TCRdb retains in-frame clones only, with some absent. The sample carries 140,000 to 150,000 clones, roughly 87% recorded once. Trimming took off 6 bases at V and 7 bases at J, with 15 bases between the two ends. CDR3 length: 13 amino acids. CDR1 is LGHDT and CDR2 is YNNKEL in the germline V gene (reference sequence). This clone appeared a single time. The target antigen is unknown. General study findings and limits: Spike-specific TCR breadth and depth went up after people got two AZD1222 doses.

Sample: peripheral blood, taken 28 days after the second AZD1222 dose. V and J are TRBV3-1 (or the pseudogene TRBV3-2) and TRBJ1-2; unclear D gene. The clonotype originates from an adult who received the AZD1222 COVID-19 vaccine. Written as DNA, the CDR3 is TGTGCCAGCAGTCCGCCTGGGCGGGGTGGCTACACCTTC. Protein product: CASSPPGRGGYTF.